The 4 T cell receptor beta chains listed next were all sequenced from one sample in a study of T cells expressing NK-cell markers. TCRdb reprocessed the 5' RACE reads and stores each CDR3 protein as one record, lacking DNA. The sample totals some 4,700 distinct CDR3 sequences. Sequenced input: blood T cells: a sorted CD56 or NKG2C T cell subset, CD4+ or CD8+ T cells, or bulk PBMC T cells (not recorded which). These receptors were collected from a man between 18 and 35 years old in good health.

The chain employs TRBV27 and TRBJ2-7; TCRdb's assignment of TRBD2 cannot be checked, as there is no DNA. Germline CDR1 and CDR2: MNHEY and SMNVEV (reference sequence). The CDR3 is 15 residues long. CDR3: CASSDGTSGSGEQYF.

The CDR3 sequence: CASSNQGHWTGELFF. The chain couples TRBV19 to TRBJ2-2; TCRdb designates TRBD1, a call that cannot be tested without DNA. From germline, CDR1 is LNHDA and CDR2 SQIVND (reference sequence). CDR3 length equals 15 residues.

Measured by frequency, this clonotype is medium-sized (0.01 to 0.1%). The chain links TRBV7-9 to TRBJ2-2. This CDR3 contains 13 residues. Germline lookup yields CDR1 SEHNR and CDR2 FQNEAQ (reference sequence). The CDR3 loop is CASSLGSTGELFF.

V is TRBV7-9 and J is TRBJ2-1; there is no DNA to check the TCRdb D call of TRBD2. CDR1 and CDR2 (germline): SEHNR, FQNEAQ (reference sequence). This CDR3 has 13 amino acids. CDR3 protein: CASSSREMGEQFF.